This TCR beta chain emerged from a study of T cell changes during pregnancy in multiple sclerosis. Assay: immunoSEQ multiplex PCR; the TCRdb copy retains only in-frame clones and omits some. Of 20,000 to 25,000 clones in the sample, around 81% were seen once. CDR1 is MRHNA and CDR2 is SNTAGT in the germline V gene. Trimming pared 1 base from V and 3 bases from J, leaving 12 bases between. The CDR3 is 16 residues long. This clone qualifies as medium-sized. The sample carries other DNA sequences with the same CDR3. The gene calls are TRBV6-4 and TRBJ2-2; D uncertain. This sequence originates from a female donor in good health, enrolled as a control in a pregnancy study. Specimen: CD8+ T cells from peripheral blood mononuclear cells, collected in the first trimester of pregnancy. The DNA of the CDR3 is TGTGCCAGCAGTGACTTGTTATCTACCGACACCGGGGAGCTGTTTTTT. This translates into CASSDLLSTDTGELFF.